One and the same sample provided the 27 T cell receptor beta chains below, sequenced in a study of T cell responses to AZD1222 COVID-19 vaccine. Measured with immunoSEQ multiplex PCR; TCRdb has only the in-frame clones, and not every one. The data contain some 100,000 clones, around 87% of them singletons. The sample in question was peripheral blood, obtained 28 days after the second AZD1222 dose. The receptors originated from an adult who received the AZD1222 COVID-19 vaccine.

The chain combines TRBV30 with TRBJ2-7, with D possibly being TRBD2 (7 bases). The CDR3 runs 17 residues. Germline V CDR1 and CDR2: GTSNPN, SVGIG (reference sequence). V lost 0 bases to trimming and J lost 0 bases, with 18 bases between them. The CDR3 sequence is CAWSVPFGGRSSYEQYF. CDR3 coding DNA: TGTGCCTGGAGTGTACCTTTCGGGGGGCGGAGCTCCTACGAGCAGTACTTC.

The J gene is TRBJ1-2, the V gene TRBV27, with 7 bases fitting TRBD1. CDR3 length: 13 residues. Looked up from germline, CDR1 is MNHEY and CDR2 is SMNVEV (reference sequence). Germline trimming cut 5 bases from V and 3 bases from J; bases unmatched to any gene: 3. The CDR3 spells CASSRGQHYGYTF. The CDR3 DNA sequence: TGTGCCAGCAGTCGGGGACAGCACTATGGCTACACCTTC.

The chain combines TRBV6-1 with TRBJ1-1, with D unresolved. This CDR3 region has 15 residues. The V and J ends lost 3 bases and 3 bases respectively, with 14 bases between them. Germline loops: CDR1 MNHNS, CDR2 SASEGT. The CDR3 loop reads CASSDAFEPYTEAFF. The CDR3 bases are TGTGCCAGCAGTGATGCTTTCGAGCCGTACACTGAAGCTTTCTTT.

The chain carries TRBV19 and TRBJ1-1, with 9 bases fitting TRBD1. The CDR3 is made up of 15 amino acids. The germline V gene has CDR1 LNHDA and CDR2 SQIVND (reference sequence). Trimming at V came to 5 bases and at J to 2 bases, leaving 6 bases not matched to a gene. For the CDR3, the DNA is TGTGCCAGTAGTGAGGACAGGGGAGGAAACACTGAAGCTTTCTTT. This sequence encodes CASSEDRGGNTEAFF.

This clone has only a few counts. The V and J genes are TRBV27 and TRBJ2-1, with 9 bases lining up with TRBD2. This CDR3 spans 15 amino acids. Germline assignment: CDR1 MNHEY and CDR2 SMNVEV (reference sequence). Trimming removed 7 bases from V and 8 bases from J; junction bases left unmatched: 12. CDR3 amino acids: CASNPFSGSGDEQFF. CDR3 DNA: TGTGCCAGCAACCCATTTAGCGGGAGTGGAGATGAGCAGTTCTTC.

This clone has just one count. The CDR3 here is CASLDRGNSYEQYF. CDR3 nucleotides: TGTGCCAGCCTTGACAGGGGGAACTCCTACGAGCAGTACTTC. This sequence joins TRBV2 and TRBJ2-7, with 9 bases aligning to TRBD1. Trimming cost V 8 bases and J 0 bases; bases outside gene matches: 5. The CDR3 runs 14 residues. Germline loops: CDR1 SNHLY, CDR2 FYNNEI.

The V and J genes are TRBV19 and TRBJ1-5; weak D call: TRBD1 (6 bases). Trimming left V 2 bases short and J 5 bases short, with 16 bases between. CDR3 length: 16 residues. Germline CDR1 reads LNHDA; CDR2 reads SQIVND (reference sequence). The CDR3 loop reads CASSIIQGGIDQPQHF. CDR3 bases: TGTGCCAGTAGTATAATACAGGGTGGGATTGATCAGCCCCAGCATTTT.

The CDR3 coding sequence is TGTGCCAGCAGCTTAACCCCACAGACAGAGGCCACATTTACGCAGTATTTT. It is translated as CASSLTPQTEATFTQYF. The chain is built from TRBV7-3 and TRBJ2-3, with D tentatively TRBD1 (5 bases). The CDR3 has 17 residues. Per the germline V gene, CDR1 is SGHTA and CDR2 is FQGTGA. Deletions cut 0 bases from V and 8 bases from J, with 21 bases between.

The chain recombines TRBV6-5 with TRBJ1-3; D not resolved. V was trimmed by 8 bases and J by 4 bases, leaving 6 bases between them. The length of the CDR3 is 11 residues. Germline CDR1 is MNHEY and CDR2 is SVGAGI. The CDR3 region has the DNA TGTGCCAGCGGACGAGGAAACACCATATATTTT. This gives the protein CASGRGNTIYF.

This clone was picked up a small number of times. The chain couples TRBV5-4 to TRBJ1-4; 7 nucleotides match TRBD1. The CDR3 extends over 15 amino acids. V lost 0 bases to trimming and J lost 8 bases; unmatched junction nucleotides: 7. Germline loops: CDR1 SGHNT, CDR2 YYREEE (reference sequence). CDR3 region: CASSLGTGYQEKLFF. The CDR3 nucleotides read TGTGCCAGCAGCTTGGGGACAGGATATCAGGAAAAACTGTTTTTT.

The V and J genes are TRBV19 and TRBJ1-3, with D perhaps matching TRBD1 (5 bases). CDR3 length: 16 residues. In germline, CDR1 is LNHDA, CDR2 SQIVND (reference sequence). V gave up 5 bases and J gave up 2 bases, with 16 bases separating them. CDR3 residues: CASSPQGVSAGNTIYF. The CDR3 DNA sequence: TGTGCCAGTAGTCCTCAAGGGGTCTCGGCTGGAAACACCATATATTTT.

The gene calls are TRBV19 and TRBJ2-3, with D uncertain. The CDR3 has 10 residues. CDR1 and CDR2 (germline): LNHDA, SQIVND (reference sequence). V lost 10 bases and J lost 5, with 7 bases in between. The CDR3 is CATQLDTQYF. The CDR3 DNA reads as TGTGCCACCCAGCTAGATACGCAGTATTTT.

The chain combines TRBV9 with TRBJ2-1; 10 positions match TRBD2. The CDR3 sequence is 15 residues long. Germline assignment: CDR1 SGDLS and CDR2 YYNGEE. The V gene end was trimmed by 0 bases and the J gene end by 8 bases; junction bases not matched to a gene: 5. The CDR3 is CASSVAASGSYEQFF. CDR3 bases: TGTGCCAGCAGCGTAGCGGCTAGCGGGAGTTATGAGCAGTTCTTC.

J is TRBJ1-5 and V is TRBV30, with D tentatively TRBD1 (5 bases). This CDR3 contains 17 residues. Deletions cut 1 base from V and 3 bases from J, with 19 bases between. From germline, CDR1 is GTSNPN and CDR2 SVGIG (reference sequence). The CDR3 nucleotides are TGTGCCTGGAGTGCGGGCAATTTGAGGGGAAACAATCAGCCCCAGCATTTT. Encoded protein: CAWSAGNLRGNNQPQHF. The complete variable domain, with remaining parts taken from reference TRBV30 and TRBJ1-5, reads SQTIHQWPATLVQPVGSPLSLECTVEGTSNPNLYWYRQAAGRGLQLLFYSVGIGQISSEVPQNLSASRPQDRQFILSSKKLLLSDSGFYLCAWSAGNLRGNNQPQHFGDGTRLSIL.

The V call is TRBV12-5, the J call TRBJ1-5, with D possibly TRBD1 on 6 matching bases. Germline CDR1 LGHNT, CDR2 FRNRAP. The CDR3 runs 15 residues. V was cut by 6 bases and J by 3 bases, with 15 bases left in between. In nucleotides, the CDR3 is TGTGCTAGTGGACCCCTAGACAGGCACAATCAGCCCCAGCATTTT. This codes for CASGPLDRHNQPQHF. Full variable domain (rest looked up from reference TRBV12-5 and TRBJ1-5): DARVTQTPRHKVTEMGQEVTMRCQPILGHNTVFWYRQTMMQGLELLAYFRNRAPLDDSGMPKDRFSAEMPDATLATLKIQPSEPRDSAVYFCASGPLDRHNQPQHFGDGTRLSIL.

The rearrangement joins TRBV5-1 to TRBJ2-5, with TRBD1 matching 10 bases. CDR1 is SGHRS, CDR2 YFSETQ, per germline. This CDR3 is built from 15 residues. J gave up 5 bases and V 5 bases, and 9 bases lay outside the gene matches. The CDR3 DNA reads as TGCGCCAGCAGACCTGGGACAGGGGCGTTGGAGACCCAGTACTTC. Its protein is CASRPGTGALETQYF.

The chain is built from TRBV6-2 or TRBV6-3 and TRBJ1-5; possibly TRBD1 for D (5 bases). CDR1 is MNHEY, CDR2 SVGEGT, per germline. Trimming took off 5 bases at V and 3 bases at J, with 14 bases between the two ends. This CDR3 contains 15 residues. Here the CDR3 reads CASSLRDSSNQPQHF. For the CDR3, the DNA is TGTGCCAGCAGTCTCCGGGACTCATCCAATCAGCCCCAGCATTTT.

The count of this clone is one. The chain has TRBV28 and TRBJ1-3; no reliable D call. The CDR3 contains 13 residues. The V end was cut by 2 bases, the J end by 8 bases, with 10 bases between. Germline loops: CDR1 MDHEN, CDR2 SYDVKM. In DNA form, the CDR3 reads TGTGCCAGCAGTTTAAGGTCCGCCGACACCATATATTTT. It is translated as CASSLRSADTIYF.

The CDR3, as DNA: TGTGCCACCAGCAGAGATTATACACAGTCGACTGAAGCTTTCTTT. Its translation: CATSRDYTQSTEAFF. The chain joins TRBV15 to TRBJ1-1; D unclear. Germline V gene lookup returns CDR1 LNHNV and CDR2 YYDKDF (reference sequence). V lost 0 bases and J 5 bases, leaving 13 bases between the germline ends. The CDR3 has 15 residues.

This chain links TRBV10-3 with TRBJ1-2; a weak D match, TRBD1 (6 bases). The CDR3 has 16 residues. Germline CDR1 is ENHRY and CDR2 is SYGVKD. Trimming left V 5 bases short and J 0 bases short, with 16 bases between. The DNA for the CDR3 is TGTGCCATCAGTTCAGGGGAGTTGTATACTAACTATGGCTACACCTTC. As protein: CAISSGELYTNYGYTF.

The genes are TRBV19 and TRBJ1-6; D gene unclear. Deletions cut 7 bases from V and 6 bases from J, with 16 bases between. CDR1 is LNHDA, CDR2 SQIVND, per germline (reference sequence). The CDR3 sequence is 15 residues long. CDR3 in DNA: TGTGCCAGTACCCCCGGCGTCTACGGTAATTCACCCCTCCACTTT. Translated: CASTPGVYGNSPLHF. The full variable domain, in which reference TRBV19 and TRBJ1-6 provide the parts outside the CDR3, is DGGITQSPKYLFRKEGQNVTLSCEQNLNHDAMYWYRQDPGQGLRLIYYSQIVNDFQKGDIAEGYSVSREKKESFPLTVTSAQKNPTAFYLCASTPGVYGNSPLHFGNGTRLTVT.

J is TRBJ1-4 and V is TRBV18; D unresolved. This CDR3 has 18 residues. Trimming pared 2 bases from V and 0 bases from J, leaving 16 bases between. Germline V CDR1 and CDR2: KGHSH, LQKENI. For the CDR3, the DNA is TGTGCCAGCTCACCATACCCCAGGAGGGCCGCAACTAATGAAAAACTGTTTTTT. This gives the protein CASSPYPRRAATNEKLFF.

The chain couples TRBV9 to TRBJ1-5; D not resolved. Germline V gene lookup returns CDR1 SGDLS and CDR2 YYNGEE. V dropped 3 bases and J dropped 0 bases, with 10 bases sitting between them. The CDR3 totals 15 residues. This CDR3 reads CASSEDGTSNQPQHF. DNA of the CDR3: TGTGCCAGCAGCGAAGACGGAACTAGCAATCAGCCCCAGCATTTT.

The chain uses TRBV25-1 and TRBJ2-1; D is uncertain. V was trimmed by 7 bases and J by 4 bases, leaving 11 bases between them. Germline V gives CDR1 MGHDK, CDR2 SYGVNS. The CDR3 sequence is 13 residues long. The CDR3 is CASTSYGYNEQFF. CDR3 sequence (DNA): TGTGCCAGCACTTCTTACGGATACAATGAGCAGTTCTTC.

As for this clone: The sample contains more than one DNA sequence encoding this CDR3. The chain combines TRBV9 with TRBJ2-3, with 8 bases that match TRBD2. The CDR3 length is 15 residues. Germline V gene sequence: CDR1 SGDLS, CDR2 YYNGEE. The junction had 4 bases not matched to a gene; V was cut back by 4 bases and J by 0 bases. The CDR3: CASSPGGGSTDTQYF. CDR3 nucleotide sequence: TGTGCCAGCAGCCCGGGGGGGGGTAGCACAGATACGCAGTATTTT.

The chain has TRBV4-2 and TRBJ1-3, with 9 nucleotides matching TRBD1. V lost 0 bases to trimming and J lost 0 bases; unmatched junction nucleotides: 18. CDR1 is LGHNA, CDR2 YNFKEQ, per germline. CDR3 length equals 22 residues. The CDR3 protein is CASSQEVLTGQGRLSSGNTIYF. Written as DNA, the CDR3 is TGTGCCAGCAGCCAAGAGGTCCTAACTGGACAGGGGAGGTTGAGCTCTGGAAACACCATATATTTT.

The chain recombines TRBV3-1 (or the pseudogene TRBV3-2) with TRBJ2-5, with D unresolved. V lost 2 bases and J 0 bases, leaving 4 bases between the germline ends. This CDR3 spans 13 amino acids. From germline, CDR1 is LGHDT and CDR2 YNNKEL (reference sequence). The CDR3 protein is CASSQRHQETQYF. CDR3 DNA: TGTGCCAGCAGCCAACGGCACCAAGAGACCCAGTACTTC.